The clone carrying this T cell receptor (beta chain) showed up many times. Its antigen is undetermined. The time point here: persistent/refractory GD, antithyroid drugs over 5 years with positive TRAb. The TCR library used RNA extracted from PBMCs. This sample is drawn from a study of regulatory T cells in long-lasting Graves disease. Study-level results: It was possible that the small sample size reduced accuracy.

Researchers made TCR beta libraries by using iRepertoire HTBI primers and running Arm-PCR on CDR3 regions. TCRdb re-called the multiplex PCR reads through MiXCR, storing one row per CDR3 protein. Among 700,000 or so distinct CDR3 sequences listed, 25% to 35% were seen once. V dropped 5 bases and J dropped 11; count of bases not matched to a gene: 13. Germline V gene sequence: CDR1 DFQATT, CDR2 SNEGSKA (reference sequence). The length of the CDR3 is 13 residues. The clonotype was recovered from a female donor with Graves disease. Sequencing used peripheral blood mononuclear cells (PBMCs), obtained when the disease was refractory, from a patient treated with antithyroid drugs. V is TRBV20-1 and J is TRBJ1-2; TRBD1 matches 8 bases. In DNA, the CDR3 is TGCAGTGCTTTTACCAAGGCGGGACAGGCTTACACCTTC. Its protein product is CSAFTKAGQAYTF.